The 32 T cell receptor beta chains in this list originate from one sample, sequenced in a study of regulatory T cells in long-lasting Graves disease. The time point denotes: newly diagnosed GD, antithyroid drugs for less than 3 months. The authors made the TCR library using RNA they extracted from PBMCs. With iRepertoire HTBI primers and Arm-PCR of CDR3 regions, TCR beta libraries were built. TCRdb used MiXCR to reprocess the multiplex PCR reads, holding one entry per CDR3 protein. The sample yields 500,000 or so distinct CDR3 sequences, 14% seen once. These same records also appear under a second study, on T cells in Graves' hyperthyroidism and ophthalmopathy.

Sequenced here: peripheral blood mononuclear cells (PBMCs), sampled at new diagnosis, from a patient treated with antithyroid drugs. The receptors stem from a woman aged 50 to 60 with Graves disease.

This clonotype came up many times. CDR3 bases: TGTGCCAGCAGGTCGCAGGGGGTCGACACCGGGGAGCTGTTTTTT. Its protein is CASRSQGVDTGELFF. The rearrangement joins TRBV2 to TRBJ2-2, with 7 bases aligning to TRBD1. V gave up 6 bases and J gave up 3 bases; unmatched junction bases: 7. Germline CDR1 is SNHLY and CDR2 is FYNNEI. The CDR3 covers 15 residues.

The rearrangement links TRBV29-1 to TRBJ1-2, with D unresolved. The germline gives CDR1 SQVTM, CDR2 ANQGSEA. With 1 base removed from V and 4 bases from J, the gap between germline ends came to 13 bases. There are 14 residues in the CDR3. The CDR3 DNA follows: TGCAGCGTTGAAGGCGGCACACGCGTCTATGGCTACACCTTC. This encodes CSVEGGTRVYGYTF. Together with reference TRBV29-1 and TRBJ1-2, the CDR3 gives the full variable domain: SAVISQKPSRDICQRGTSLTIQCQVDSQVTMMFWYRQQPGQSLTLIATANQGSEATYESGFVIDKFPISRPNLTFSTLTVSNMSPEDSSIYLCSVEGGTRVYGYTFGSGTRLTVV.

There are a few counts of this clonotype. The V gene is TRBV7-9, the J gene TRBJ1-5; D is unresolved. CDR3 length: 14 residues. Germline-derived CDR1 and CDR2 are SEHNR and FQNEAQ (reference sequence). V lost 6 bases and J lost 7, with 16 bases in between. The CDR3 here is CASSLVNERQPQHF. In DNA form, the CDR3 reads TGTGCCAGCAGTCTAGTGAACGAAAGGCAGCCCCAGCATTTT. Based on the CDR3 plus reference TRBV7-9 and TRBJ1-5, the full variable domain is DTGVSQNPRHKITKRGQNVTFRCDPISEHNRLYWYRQTLGQGPEFLTYFQNEAQLEKSRLLSDRFSAERPKGSFSTLEIQRTEQGDSAMYLCASSLVNERQPQHFGDGTRLSIL.

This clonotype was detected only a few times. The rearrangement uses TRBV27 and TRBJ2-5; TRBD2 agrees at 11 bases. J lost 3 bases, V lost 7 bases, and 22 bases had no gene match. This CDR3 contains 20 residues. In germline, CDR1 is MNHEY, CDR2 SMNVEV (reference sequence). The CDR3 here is CASMSIKGTRKLAGEETQYF. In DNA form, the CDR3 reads TGTGCCAGCATGAGCATAAAGGGGACCCGAAAACTAGCGGGAGAAGAGACCCAGTACTTC.

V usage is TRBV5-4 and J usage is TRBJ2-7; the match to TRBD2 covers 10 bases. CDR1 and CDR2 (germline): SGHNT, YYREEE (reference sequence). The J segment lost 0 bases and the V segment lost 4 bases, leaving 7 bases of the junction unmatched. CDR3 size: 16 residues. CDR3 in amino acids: CASSRGPSGGSYEQYF. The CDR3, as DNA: TGTGCCAGCAGCCGGGGGCCTAGCGGGGGCTCCTACGAGCAGTACTTC. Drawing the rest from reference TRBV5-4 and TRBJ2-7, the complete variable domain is ETGVTQSPTHLIKTRGQQVTLRCSSQSGHNTVSWYQQALGQGPQFIFQYYREEENGRGNFPPRFSGLQFPNYSSELNVNALELDDSALYLCASSRGPSGGSYEQYFGPGTRLTVT.

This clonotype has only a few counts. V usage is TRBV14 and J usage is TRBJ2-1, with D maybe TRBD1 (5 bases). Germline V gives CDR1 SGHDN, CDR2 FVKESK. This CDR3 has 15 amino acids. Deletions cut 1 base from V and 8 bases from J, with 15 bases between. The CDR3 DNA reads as TGTGCCAGCAGCCAAGGAGATGGGGCGATGGATGAGCAGTTCTTC. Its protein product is CASSQGDGAMDEQFF.

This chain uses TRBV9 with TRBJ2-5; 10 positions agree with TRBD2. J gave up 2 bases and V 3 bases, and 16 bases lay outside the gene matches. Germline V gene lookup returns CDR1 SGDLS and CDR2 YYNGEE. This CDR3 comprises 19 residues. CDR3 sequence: CASSAKREGLTMNQETQYF. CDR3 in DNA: TGTGCCAGCAGCGCAAAGCGGGAGGGCCTCACTATGAATCAAGAGACCCAGTACTTC.

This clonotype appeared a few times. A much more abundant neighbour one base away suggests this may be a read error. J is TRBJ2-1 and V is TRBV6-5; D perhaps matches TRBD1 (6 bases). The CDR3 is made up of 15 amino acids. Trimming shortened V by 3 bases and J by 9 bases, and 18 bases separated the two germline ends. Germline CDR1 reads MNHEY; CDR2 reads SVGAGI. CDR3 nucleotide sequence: TGTGCCAGCAGTTATTCTCCAGGGGATTCCGGTGAGCAGTTCTTC. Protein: CASSYSPGDSGEQFF.

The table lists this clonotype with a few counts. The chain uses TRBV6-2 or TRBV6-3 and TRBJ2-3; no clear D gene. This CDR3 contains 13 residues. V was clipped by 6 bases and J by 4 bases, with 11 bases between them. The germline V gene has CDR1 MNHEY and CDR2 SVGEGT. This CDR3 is CASRPYSADTQYF. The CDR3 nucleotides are TGTGCCAGCAGACCCTACAGCGCAGATACGCAGTATTTT.

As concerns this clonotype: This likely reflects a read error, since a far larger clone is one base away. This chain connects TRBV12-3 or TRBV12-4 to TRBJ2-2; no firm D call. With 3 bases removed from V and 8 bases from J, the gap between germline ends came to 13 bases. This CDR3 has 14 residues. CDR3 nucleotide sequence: TGTGCCAGCAGTTTGTCGTCTGCCCCTGGGGAGCTGTTTTTT. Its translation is CASSLSSAPGELFF.

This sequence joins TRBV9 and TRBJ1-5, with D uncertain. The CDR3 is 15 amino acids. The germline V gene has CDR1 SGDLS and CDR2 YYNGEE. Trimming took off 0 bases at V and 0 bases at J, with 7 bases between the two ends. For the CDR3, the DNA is TGTGCCAGCAGCGTAGGGGCAAGTAGCAATCAGCCCCAGCATTTT. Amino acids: CASSVGASSNQPQHF.

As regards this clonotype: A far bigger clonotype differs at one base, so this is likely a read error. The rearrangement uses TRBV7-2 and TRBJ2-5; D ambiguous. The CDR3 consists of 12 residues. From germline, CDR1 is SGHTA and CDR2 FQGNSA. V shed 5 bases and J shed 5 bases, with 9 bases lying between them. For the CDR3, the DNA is TGTGCCAGCAGCAGAGGATGGGAGACCCAGTACTTC. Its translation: CASSRGWETQYF.

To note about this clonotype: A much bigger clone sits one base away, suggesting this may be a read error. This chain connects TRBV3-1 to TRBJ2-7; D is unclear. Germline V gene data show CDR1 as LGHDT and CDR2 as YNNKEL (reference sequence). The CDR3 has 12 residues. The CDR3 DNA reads TGTGCCAGCGGCCAAGATAAGGTCGAGCAGTACTTC. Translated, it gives CASGQDKVEQYF.

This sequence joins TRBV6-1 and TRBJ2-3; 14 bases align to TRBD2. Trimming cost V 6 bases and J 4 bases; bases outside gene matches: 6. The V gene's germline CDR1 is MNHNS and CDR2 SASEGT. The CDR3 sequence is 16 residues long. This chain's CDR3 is CASSRLAGGPSDTQYF. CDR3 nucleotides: TGTGCCAGCAGCCGACTAGCGGGAGGGCCATCAGATACGCAGTATTTT.

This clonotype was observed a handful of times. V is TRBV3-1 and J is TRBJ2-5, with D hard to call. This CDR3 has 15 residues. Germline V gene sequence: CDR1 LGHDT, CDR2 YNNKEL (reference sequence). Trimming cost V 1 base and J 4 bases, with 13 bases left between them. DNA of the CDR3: TGTGCCAGCAGCCAAGTCGTCGCGGCCCGAGAGACCCAGTACTTC. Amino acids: CASSQVVAARETQYF.

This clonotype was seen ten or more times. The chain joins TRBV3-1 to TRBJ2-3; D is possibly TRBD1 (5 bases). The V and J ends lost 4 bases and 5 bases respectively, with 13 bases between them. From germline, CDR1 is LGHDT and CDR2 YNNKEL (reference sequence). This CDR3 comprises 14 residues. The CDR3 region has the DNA TGTGCCAGCAGCCTGCAGACAGTCGGAGATACGCAGTATTTT. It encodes CASSLQTVGDTQYF.

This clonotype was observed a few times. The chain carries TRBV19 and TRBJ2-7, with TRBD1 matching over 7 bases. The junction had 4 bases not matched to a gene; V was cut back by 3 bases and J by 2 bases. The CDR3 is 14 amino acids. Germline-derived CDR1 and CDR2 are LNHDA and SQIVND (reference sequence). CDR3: CASSITGEPYEQYF. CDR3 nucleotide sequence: TGTGCCAGTAGTATCACAGGGGAGCCCTACGAGCAGTACTTC.

CDR3 nucleotide sequence: TGTGCCAGCAGTTTCCCCAGGGGGAATCAGCCCCAGCATTTT. This translates into CASSFPRGNQPQHF. J is TRBJ1-5 and V is TRBV28; 7 bases agree with TRBD1. The CDR3 contains 14 residues. Losses at the gene ends were 3 bases for V and 4 bases for J; bases not matched to a gene: 3. Germline V CDR1 and CDR2: MDHEN, SYDVKM. The full variable domain, in which reference TRBV28 and TRBJ1-5 provide the parts outside the CDR3, is DVKVTQSSRYLVKRTGEKVFLECVQDMDHENMFWYRQDPGLGLRLIYFSYDVKMKEKGDIPEGYSVSREKKERFSLILESASTNQTSMYLCASSFPRGNQPQHFGDGTRLSIL.

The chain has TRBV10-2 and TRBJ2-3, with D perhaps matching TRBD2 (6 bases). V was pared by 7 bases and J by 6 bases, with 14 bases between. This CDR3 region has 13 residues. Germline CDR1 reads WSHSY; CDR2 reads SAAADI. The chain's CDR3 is CASNGARGDTQYF. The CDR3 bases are TGCGCCAGCAATGGAGCCCGGGGGGATACGCAGTATTTT.

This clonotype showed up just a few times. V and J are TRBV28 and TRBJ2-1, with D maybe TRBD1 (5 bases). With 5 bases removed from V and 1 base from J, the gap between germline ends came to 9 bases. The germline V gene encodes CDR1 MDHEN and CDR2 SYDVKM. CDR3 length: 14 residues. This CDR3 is CASSPRQSYNEQFF. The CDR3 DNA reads TGTGCCAGCAGTCCTCGACAGTCCTACAATGAGCAGTTCTTC.

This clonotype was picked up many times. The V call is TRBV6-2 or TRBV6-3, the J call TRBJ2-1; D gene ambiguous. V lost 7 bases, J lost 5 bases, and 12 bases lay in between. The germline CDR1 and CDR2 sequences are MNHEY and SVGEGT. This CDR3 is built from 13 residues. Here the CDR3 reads CASNPGLDNEQFF. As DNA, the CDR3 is TGTGCCAGCAATCCCGGCCTCGACAATGAGCAGTTCTTC.

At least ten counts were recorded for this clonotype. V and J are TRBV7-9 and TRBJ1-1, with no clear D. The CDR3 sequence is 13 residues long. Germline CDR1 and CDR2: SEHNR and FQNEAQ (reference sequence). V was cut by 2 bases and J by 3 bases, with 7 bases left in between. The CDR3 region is CASSLFGDTEAFF. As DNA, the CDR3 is TGTGCCAGCAGCTTATTTGGGGACACTGAAGCTTTCTTT.

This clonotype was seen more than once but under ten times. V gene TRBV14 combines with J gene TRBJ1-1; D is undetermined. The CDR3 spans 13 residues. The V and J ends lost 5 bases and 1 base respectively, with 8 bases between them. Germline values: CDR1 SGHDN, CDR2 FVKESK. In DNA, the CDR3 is TGTGCCAGCAGCAAACAAGAGAACACTGAAGCTTTCTTT. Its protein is CASSKQENTEAFF.

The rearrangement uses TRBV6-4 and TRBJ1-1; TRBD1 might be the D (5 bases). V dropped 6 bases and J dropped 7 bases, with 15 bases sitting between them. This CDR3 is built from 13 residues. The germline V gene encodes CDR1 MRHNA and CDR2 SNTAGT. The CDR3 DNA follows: TGTGCCAGCAGCACAGCGGGGGACCTTGAAGCTTTCTTT. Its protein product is CASSTAGDLEAFF.

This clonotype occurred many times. Here the CDR3 reads CASSERGEDRSSPQHF. DNA of the CDR3: TGTGCCAGCAGTGAAAGGGGTGAGGACAGGTCATCGCCCCAGCATTTT. V gene TRBV2 combines with J gene TRBJ1-5, with 7 nucleotides matching TRBD1. Germline trimming cut 2 bases from V and 9 bases from J; bases unmatched to any gene: 13. In germline, CDR1 is SNHLY, CDR2 FYNNEI. The CDR3 has 16 residues.

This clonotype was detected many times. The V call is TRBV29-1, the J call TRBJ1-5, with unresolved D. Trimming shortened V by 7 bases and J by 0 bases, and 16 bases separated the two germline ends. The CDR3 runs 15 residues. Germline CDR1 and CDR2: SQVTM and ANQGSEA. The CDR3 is CSGTRRHISNQPQHF. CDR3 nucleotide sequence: TGCAGCGGCACACGAAGACATATTAGCAATCAGCCCCAGCATTTT.

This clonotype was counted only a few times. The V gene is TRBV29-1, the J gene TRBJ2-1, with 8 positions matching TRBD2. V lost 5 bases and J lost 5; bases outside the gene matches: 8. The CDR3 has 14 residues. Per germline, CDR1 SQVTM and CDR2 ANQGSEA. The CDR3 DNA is TGCAGCGTTCTCGGGGGGGGGCGGGACAATGAGCAGTTCTTC. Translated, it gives CSVLGGGRDNEQFF.

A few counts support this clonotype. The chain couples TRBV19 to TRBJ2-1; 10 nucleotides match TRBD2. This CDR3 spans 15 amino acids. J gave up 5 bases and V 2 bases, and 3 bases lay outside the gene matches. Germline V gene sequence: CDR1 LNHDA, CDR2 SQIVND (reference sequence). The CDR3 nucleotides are TGTGCCAGTAGTATAATAGCGGGAGGCAACAATGAGCAGTTCTTC. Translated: CASSIIAGGNNEQFF. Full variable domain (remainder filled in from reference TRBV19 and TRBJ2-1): DGGITQSPKYLFRKEGQNVTLSCEQNLNHDAMYWYRQDPGQGLRLIYYSQIVNDFQKGDIAEGYSVSREKKESFPLTVTSAQKNPTAFYLCASSIIAGGNNEQFFGPGTRLTVL.

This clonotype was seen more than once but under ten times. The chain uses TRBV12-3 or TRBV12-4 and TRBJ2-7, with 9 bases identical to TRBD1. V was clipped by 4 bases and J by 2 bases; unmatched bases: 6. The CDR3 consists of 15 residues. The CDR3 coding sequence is TGTGCCAGCAGTTCCGAACAGGGGGCCCCCTACGAGCAGTACTTC. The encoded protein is CASSSEQGAPYEQYF.

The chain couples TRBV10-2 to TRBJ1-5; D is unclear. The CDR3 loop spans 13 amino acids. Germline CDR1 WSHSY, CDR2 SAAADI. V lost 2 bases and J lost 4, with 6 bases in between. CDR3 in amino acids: CASSEMVNQPQHF. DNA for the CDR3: TGCGCCAGCAGTGAGATGGTAAATCAGCCCCAGCATTTT.

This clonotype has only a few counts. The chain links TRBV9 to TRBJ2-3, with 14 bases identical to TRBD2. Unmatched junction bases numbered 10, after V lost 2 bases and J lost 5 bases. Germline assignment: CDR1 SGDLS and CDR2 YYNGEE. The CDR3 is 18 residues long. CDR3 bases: TGTGCCAGCAGCGTCTCAACGGGGACTAGCGGGAGCGTAGATACGCAGTATTTT. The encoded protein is CASSVSTGTSGSVDTQYF.

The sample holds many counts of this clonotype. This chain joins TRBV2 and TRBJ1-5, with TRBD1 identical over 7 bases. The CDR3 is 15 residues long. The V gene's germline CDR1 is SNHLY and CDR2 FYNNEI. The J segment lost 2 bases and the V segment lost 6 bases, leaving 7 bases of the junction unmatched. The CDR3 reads CASRMTGTGNQPQHF. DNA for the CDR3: TGTGCCAGCAGGATGACAGGGACTGGCAATCAGCCCCAGCATTTT. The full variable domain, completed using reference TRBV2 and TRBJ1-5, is EPEVTQTPSHQVTQMGQEVILRCVPISNHLYFYWYRQILGQKVEFLVSFYNNEISEKSEIFDDQFSVERPDGSNFTLKIRSTKLEDSAMYFCASRMTGTGNQPQHFGDGTRLSIL.